Listed below are T cell receptor beta chains from one sample, sequenced in a study of blood T cells in healthy people across ages. TCRdb independently ran MiXCR on the 5' RACE reads; one entry per CDR3 protein. The sample has about 380,000 distinct CDR3 sequences; about 55% are singletons. The sample consisted of blood. The receptors stem from a man aged 60-69 years in good health. The CDR3 runs from the conserved cysteine through the conserved F or W. The order of the fields is CDR3 length, clone size, J gene, D gene, V gene, CDR3 DNA, CDR3 protein. D genes are given only for firm matches. Only part of the rows carry a size: once, few, many, or a class if the clone is expanded.

15,-,TRBJ2-7,-,TRBV20-1,TGCAGTGCTAGAGCCGGTACAGGGTACCCCTACGAGCAGTACTTC,CSARAGTGYPYEQYF
16,-,TRBJ2-3,TRBD2,TRBV7-2,TGTGCCAGCAGCTTATCCGGGACTAGCGGGATGGATACGCAGTATTTT,CASSLSGTSGMDTQYF
12,once,TRBJ2-7,-,TRBV2,TGTGCCAGCAGATCACAAATTTACGAGCAGTACTTC,CASRSQIYEQYF
15,-,TRBJ1-1,-,TRBV3-1,TGTGCCAGCAGCCAAGATAGGGGCAAGAACACTGAAGCTTTCTTT,CASSQDRGKNTEAFF
13,-,TRBJ2-7,-,TRBV12-3/TRBV12-4,TGTGCCAGCAGTTGGTCGCCCCTGGACGAGCAGTACTTC,CASSWSPLDEQYF
15,-,TRBJ2-7,TRBD2,TRBV5-1,TGCGCCAGCAGCCCCCTAGCGGGACCTTCCTACGAGCAGTACTTC,CASSPLAGPSYEQYF
10,-,TRBJ1-2,-,TRBV20-1,TGCAGTGCTCTCCAGACCGGCTACACCTTC,CSALQTGYTF
15,-,TRBJ2-1,TRBD2,TRBV6-5,TGTGCCAGCAGCCAACTAGCGGGGAATTACAATGAGCAGTTCTTC,CASSQLAGNYNEQFF
15,few,TRBJ1-2,-,TRBV6-5,TGTGCCAGCAGTTACTCGAAGGCAGGAAACTATGGCTACACCTTC,CASSYSKAGNYGYTF
16,-,TRBJ2-2,-,TRBV5-5,TGTGCCAGCAGCTTGGGCCAGGGATATAACACCGGGGAGCTGTTTTTT,CASSLGQGYNTGELFF
17,few,TRBJ2-1,TRBD1,TRBV7-3,TGTGCCAGCAGCCCCCAACCGGGACAGGGAAGGGGCAATGAGCAGTTCTTC,CASSPQPGQGRGNEQFF
12,-,TRBJ2-7,-,TRBV29-1,TGCAGCGTTGCAAACACGGCCTACGAGCAGTACTTC,CSVANTAYEQYF
14,few,TRBJ1-6,-,TRBV7-3,TGTGCCAGCAGCCGGGACAAGGACAATTCACCCCTCCACTTT,CASSRDKDNSPLHF
16,-,TRBJ2-5,-,TRBV4-2,TGTGCCAGCAGCCAAGATAACATGGGGGGTCGAGAGACCCAGTACTTC,CASSQDNMGGRETQYF
13,-,TRBJ1-2,TRBD1,TRBV25-1,TGTGCCAGCAGTCAGGGGACAGCTTATGGCTACACCTTC,CASSQGTAYGYTF
19,-,TRBJ2-7,TRBD1,TRBV20-1,TGCAGTGCTGGGTCGGGGCGGCTCCACCGGGACAGGGGCCTCTACGAGCAGTACTTC,CSAGSGRLHRDRGLYEQYF
16,-,TRBJ2-1,-,TRBV3-1,TGTGCCAGCAGCCAAGCGATAGGCCAGGGTGACAATGAGCAGTTCTTC,CASSQAIGQGDNEQFF
11,-,TRBJ2-7,-,TRBV10-2,TGCGCCAGCAGTGAACGGTACGAGCAGTACTTC,CASSERYEQYF
14,-,TRBJ2-5,-,TRBV7-2,TGTGCCAGCAGCTTAGGGGTTAGCGGAGAGACCCAGTACTTC,CASSLGVSGETQYF
16,-,TRBJ2-1,TRBD2,TRBV2,TGTGCCAGCAGTCCAATAGCGGGGGGGAAATACAATGAGCAGTTCTTC,CASSPIAGGKYNEQFF
15,-,TRBJ1-2,-,TRBV3-1,TGTGCCAGCGGTACCTCTGGGGACATCAACTATGGCTACACCTTC,CASGTSGDINYGYTF
14,many,TRBJ2-1,TRBD1,TRBV20-1,TGCAGTGCTAGGGGGGACAGGGGGATTTGGGAGCAGTTCTTC,CSARGDRGIWEQFF
16,few,TRBJ2-3,TRBD2,TRBV2,TGTGCCAGCAGCTTCCTGGTGCTAGCGGGAGGTGAGACGCAGTATTTT,CASSFLVLAGGETQYF
15,-,TRBJ2-5,-,TRBV9,TGTGCCAGCAGCGGTCGCACGGGTCAGGAAGAGACCCAGTACTTC,CASSGRTGQEETQYF
14,-,TRBJ2-3,-,TRBV7-2,TGTGCCAGCAGCCCCGGGACAACGGGAGATACGCAGTATTTT,CASSPGTTGDTQYF
15,-,TRBJ1-1,-,TRBV7-9,TGTGCCAGCAGCTTAGATGCGGGGGGGGTCACTGAAGCTTTCTTT,CASSLDAGGVTEAFF
11,-,TRBJ2-3,-,TRBV20-1,TGCAGTGCCCAATGGTCAGATACGCAGTATTTT,CSAQWSDTQYF